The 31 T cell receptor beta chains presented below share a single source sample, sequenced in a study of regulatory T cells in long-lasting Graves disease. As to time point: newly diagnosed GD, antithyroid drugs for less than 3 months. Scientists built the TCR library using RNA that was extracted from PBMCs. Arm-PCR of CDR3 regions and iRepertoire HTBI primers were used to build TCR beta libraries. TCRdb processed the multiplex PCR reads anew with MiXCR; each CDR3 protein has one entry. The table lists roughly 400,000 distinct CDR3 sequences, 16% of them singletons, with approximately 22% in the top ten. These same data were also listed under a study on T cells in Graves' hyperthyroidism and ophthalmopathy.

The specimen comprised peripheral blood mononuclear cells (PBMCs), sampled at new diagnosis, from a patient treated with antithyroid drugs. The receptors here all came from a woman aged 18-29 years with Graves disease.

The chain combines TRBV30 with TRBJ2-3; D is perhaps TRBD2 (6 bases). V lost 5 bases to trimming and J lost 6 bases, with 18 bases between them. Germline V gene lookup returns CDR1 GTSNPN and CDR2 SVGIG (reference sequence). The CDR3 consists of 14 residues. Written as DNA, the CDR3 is TGTGCCTGGGGGGAAGGGACTGTAGCGGATACGCAGTATTTT. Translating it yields CAWGEGTVADTQYF. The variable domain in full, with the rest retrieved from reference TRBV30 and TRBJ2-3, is SQTIHQWPATLVQPVGSPLSLECTVEGTSNPNLYWYRQAAGRGLQLLFYSVGIGQISSEVPQNLSASRPQDRQFILSSKKLLLSDSGFYLCAWGEGTVADTQYFGPGTRLTVL.

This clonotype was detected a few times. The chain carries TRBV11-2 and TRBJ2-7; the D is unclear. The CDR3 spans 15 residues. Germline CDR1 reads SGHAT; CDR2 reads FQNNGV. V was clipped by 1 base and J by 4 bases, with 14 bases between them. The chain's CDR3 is CASSLAQNTVYEQYF. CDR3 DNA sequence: TGTGCCAGCAGCTTAGCCCAGAATACAGTATACGAGCAGTACTTC.

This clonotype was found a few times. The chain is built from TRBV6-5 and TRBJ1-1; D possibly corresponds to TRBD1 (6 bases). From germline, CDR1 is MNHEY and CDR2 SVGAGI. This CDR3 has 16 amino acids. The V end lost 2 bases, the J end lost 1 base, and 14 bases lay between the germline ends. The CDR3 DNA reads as TGTGCCAGCAGTTACGGGGGTGCAGGGGCGAACACTGAAGCTTTCTTT. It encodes CASSYGGAGANTEAFF.

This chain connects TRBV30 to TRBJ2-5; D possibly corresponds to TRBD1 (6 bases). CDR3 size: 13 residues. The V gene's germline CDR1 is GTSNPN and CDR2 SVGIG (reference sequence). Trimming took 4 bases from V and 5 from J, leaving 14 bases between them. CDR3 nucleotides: TGTGCCTGGAACAGGGCTTTACAGGAGACCCAGTACTTC. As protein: CAWNRALQETQYF.

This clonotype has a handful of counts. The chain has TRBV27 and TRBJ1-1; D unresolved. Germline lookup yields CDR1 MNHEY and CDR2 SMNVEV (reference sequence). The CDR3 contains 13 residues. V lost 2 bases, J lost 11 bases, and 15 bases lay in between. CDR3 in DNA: TGTGCCAGCAGTTTAGGGATTACCGCGGCCGCTTTCTTT. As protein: CASSLGITAAAFF.

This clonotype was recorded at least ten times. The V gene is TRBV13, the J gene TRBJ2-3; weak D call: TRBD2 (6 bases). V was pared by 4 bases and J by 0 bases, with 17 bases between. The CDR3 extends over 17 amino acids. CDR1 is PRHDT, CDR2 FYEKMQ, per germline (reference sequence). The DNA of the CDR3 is TGTGCCAGCAGCTCGGGACTCCAACTACCAAGCACAGATACGCAGTATTTT. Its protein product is CASSSGLQLPSTDTQYF.

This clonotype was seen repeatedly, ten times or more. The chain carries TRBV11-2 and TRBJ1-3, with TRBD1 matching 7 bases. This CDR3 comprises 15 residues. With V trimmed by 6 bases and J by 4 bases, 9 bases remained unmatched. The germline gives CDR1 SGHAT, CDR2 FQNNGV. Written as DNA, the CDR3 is TGTGCCAGCAGTTTGACAGGGAATTCCGGAAACACCATATATTTT. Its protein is CASSLTGNSGNTIYF.

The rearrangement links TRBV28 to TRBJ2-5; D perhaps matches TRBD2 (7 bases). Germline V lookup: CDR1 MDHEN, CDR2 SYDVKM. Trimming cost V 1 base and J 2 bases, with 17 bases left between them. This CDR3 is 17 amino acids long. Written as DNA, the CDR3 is TGTGCCAGCAGTTTATTGGGGGCCGGACTAGAACAAGAGACCCAGTACTTC. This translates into CASSLLGAGLEQETQYF.

The CDR3 here is CSANPRSWGNNEQFF. The CDR3 bases are TGCAGTGCTAATCCCCGTAGCTGGGGGAACAATGAGCAGTTCTTC. The chain combines TRBV20-1 with TRBJ2-1; D is perhaps TRBD1 or TRBD2 (5 bases each). The CDR3 totals 15 residues. Trimming removed 4 bases from V and 5 bases from J, with 18 bases in between. Germline V CDR1 and CDR2: DFQATT, SNEGSKA (reference sequence).

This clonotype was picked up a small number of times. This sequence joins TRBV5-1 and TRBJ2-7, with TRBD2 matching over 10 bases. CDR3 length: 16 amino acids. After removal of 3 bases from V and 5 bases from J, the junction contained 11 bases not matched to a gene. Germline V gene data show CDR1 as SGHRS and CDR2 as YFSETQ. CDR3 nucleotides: TGCGCCAGCAGCTCCTCCCCAAGCGGGAGGGCCCACGAGCAGTACTTC. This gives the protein CASSSSPSGRAHEQYF.

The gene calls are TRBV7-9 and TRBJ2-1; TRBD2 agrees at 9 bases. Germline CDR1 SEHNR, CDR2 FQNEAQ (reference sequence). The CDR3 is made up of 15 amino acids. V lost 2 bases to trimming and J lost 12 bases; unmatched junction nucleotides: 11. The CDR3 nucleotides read TGTGCCAGCAGCTTAACGGGCCTAGCGGGGATTTGGCAGTTCTTC. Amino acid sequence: CASSLTGLAGIWQFF.

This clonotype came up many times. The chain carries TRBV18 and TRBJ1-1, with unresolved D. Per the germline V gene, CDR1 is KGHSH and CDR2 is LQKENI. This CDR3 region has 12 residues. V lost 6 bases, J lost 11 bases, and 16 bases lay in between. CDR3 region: CASSFTQRDAFF. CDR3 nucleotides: TGTGCCAGCTCCTTCACCCAGCGTGACGCTTTCTTT.

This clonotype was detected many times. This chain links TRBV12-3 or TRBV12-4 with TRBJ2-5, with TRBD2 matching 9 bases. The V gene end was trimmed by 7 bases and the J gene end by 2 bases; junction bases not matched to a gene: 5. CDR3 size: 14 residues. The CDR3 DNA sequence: TGTGCCAGCAAGAGTAGCGGGAGACAAGAGACCCAGTACTTC. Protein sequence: CASKSSGRQETQYF.

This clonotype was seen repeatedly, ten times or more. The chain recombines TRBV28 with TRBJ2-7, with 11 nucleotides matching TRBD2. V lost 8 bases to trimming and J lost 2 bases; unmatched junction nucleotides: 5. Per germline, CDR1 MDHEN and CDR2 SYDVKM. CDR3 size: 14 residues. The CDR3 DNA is TGTGCCAGCGGAAAGACTAGCGGGACCTACGAGCAGTACTTC. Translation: CASGKTSGTYEQYF.

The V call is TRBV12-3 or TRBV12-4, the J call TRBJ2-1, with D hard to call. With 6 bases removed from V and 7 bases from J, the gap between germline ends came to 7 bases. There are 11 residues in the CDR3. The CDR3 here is CASRVTNEQFF. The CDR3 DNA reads TGTGCCAGCAGAGTGACTAATGAGCAGTTCTTC.

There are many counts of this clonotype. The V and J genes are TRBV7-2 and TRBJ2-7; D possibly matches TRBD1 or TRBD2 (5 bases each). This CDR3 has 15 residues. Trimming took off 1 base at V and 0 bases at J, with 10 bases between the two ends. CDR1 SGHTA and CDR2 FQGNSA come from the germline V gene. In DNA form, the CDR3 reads TGTGCCAGCAGCTTAGTGGCAGGGAGCTCCTACGAGCAGTACTTC. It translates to CASSLVAGSSYEQYF.

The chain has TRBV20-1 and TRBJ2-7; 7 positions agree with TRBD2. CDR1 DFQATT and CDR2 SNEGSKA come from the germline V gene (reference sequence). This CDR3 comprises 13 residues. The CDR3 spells CSGREHVSYEQYF. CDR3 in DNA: TGCAGCGGGCGGGAGCATGTCTCCTACGAGCAGTACTTC.

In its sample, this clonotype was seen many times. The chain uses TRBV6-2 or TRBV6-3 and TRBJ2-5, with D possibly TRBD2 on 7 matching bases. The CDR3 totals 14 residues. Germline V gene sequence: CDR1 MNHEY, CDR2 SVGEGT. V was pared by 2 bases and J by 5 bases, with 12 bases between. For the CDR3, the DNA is TGTGCCAGCAGTTACGCGGGGGCCCTTGAGACCCAGTACTTC. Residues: CASSYAGALETQYF.

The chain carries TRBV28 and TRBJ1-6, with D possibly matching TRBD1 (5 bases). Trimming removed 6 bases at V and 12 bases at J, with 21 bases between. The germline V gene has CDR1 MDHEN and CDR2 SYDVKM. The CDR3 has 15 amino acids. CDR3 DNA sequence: TGTGCCAGCAGGCGCACCGGGACCCCCCTTCGACCCCTCCACTTT. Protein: CASRRTGTPLRPLHF.

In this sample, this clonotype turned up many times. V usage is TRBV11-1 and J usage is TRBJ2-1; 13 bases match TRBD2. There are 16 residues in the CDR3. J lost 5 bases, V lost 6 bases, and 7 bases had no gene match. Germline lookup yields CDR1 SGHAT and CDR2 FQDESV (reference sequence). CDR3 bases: TGTGCCAGCAGTCCTACTAGCGGGAGGGTTGACAATGAGCAGTTCTTC. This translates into CASSPTSGRVDNEQFF.

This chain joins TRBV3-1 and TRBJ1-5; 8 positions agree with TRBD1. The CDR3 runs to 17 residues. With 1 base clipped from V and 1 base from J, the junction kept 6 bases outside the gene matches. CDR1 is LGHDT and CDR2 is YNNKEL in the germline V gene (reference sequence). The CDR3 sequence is CASSQGDRGSSNQPQHF. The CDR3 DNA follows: TGTGCCAGCAGCCAAGGTGACAGGGGATCAAGCAATCAGCCCCAGCATTTT. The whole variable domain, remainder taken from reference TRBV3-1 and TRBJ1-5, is DTAVSQTPKYLVTQMGNDKSIKCEQNLGHDTMYWYKQDSKKFLKIMFSYNNKELIINETVPNRFSPKSPDKAHLNLHINSLELGDSAVYFCASSQGDRGSSNQPQHFGDGTRLSIL.

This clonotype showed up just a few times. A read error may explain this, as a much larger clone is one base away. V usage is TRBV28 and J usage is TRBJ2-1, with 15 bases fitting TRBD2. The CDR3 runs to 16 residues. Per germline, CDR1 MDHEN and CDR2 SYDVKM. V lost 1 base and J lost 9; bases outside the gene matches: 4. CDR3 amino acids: CASSLSWTSGRGEQFF. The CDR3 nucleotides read TGTGCCAGCAGTTTATCCTGGACTAGCGGGAGGGGTGAGCAGTTCTTC.

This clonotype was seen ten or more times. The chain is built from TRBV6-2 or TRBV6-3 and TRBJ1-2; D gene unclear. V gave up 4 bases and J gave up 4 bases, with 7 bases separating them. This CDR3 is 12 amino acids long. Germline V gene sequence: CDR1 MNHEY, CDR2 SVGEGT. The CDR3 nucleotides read TGTGCCAGCAGTTCCCGCCTCTATGGCTACACCTTC. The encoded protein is CASSSRLYGYTF.

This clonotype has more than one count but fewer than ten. CDR3 sequence (DNA): TGTGCCAGCAGTTTTACTAGCGGGAGCTCCTACGAGCAGTACTTC. This translates into CASSFTSGSSYEQYF. V and J are TRBV28 and TRBJ2-7, with 11 bases aligning to TRBD2. The CDR3 length is 15 residues. J was trimmed by 0 bases and V by 3 bases; bases with no gene match: 1. CDR1 and CDR2 (germline): MDHEN, SYDVKM. Full variable domain (remainder filled in from reference TRBV28 and TRBJ2-7): DVKVTQSSRYLVKRTGEKVFLECVQDMDHENMFWYRQDPGLGLRLIYFSYDVKMKEKGDIPEGYSVSREKKERFSLILESASTNQTSMYLCASSFTSGSSYEQYFGPGTRLTVT.

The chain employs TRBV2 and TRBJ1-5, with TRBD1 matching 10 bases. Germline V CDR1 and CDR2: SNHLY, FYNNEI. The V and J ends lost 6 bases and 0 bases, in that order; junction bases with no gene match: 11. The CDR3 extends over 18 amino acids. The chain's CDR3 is CASRGGQGSLYSNQPQHF. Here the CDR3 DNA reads TGTGCCAGCAGGGGGGGACAGGGGTCACTCTATAGCAATCAGCCCCAGCATTTT.

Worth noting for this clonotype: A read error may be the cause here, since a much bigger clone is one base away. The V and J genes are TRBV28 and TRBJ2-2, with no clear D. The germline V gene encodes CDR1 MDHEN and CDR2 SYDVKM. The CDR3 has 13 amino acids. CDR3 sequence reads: CVSSLRVNGELFF. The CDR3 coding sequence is TGTGTCAGCAGTTTAAGAGTTAACGGGGAGCTGTTTTTT.

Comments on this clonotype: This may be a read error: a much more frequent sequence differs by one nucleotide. The CDR3: CASTYRVGGSYEQFF. The CDR3 DNA follows: TGTGCCAGCACCTATAGGGTCGGTGGCTCCTACGAGCAGTTCTTC. This rearrangement joins TRBV28 to TRBJ2-1, with D hard to call. The V and J ends lost 7 bases and 10 bases respectively, with 23 bases between them. The CDR3 consists of 15 residues. Germline CDR1 is MDHEN and CDR2 is SYDVKM. The whole variable domain, remainder taken from reference TRBV28 and TRBJ2-1, is DVKVTQSSRYLVKRTGEKVFLECVQDMDHENMFWYRQDPGLGLRLIYFSYDVKMKEKGDIPEGYSVSREKKERFSLILESASTNQTSMYLCASTYRVGGSYEQFFGPGTRLTVL.

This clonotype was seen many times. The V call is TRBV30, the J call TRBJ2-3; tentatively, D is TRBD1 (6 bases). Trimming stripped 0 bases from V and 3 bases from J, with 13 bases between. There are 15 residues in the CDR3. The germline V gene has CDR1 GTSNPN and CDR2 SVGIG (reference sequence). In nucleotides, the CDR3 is TGTGCCTGGAGTGTAGATTCAGGGGCAACAGATACGCAGTATTTT. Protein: CAWSVDSGATDTQYF.

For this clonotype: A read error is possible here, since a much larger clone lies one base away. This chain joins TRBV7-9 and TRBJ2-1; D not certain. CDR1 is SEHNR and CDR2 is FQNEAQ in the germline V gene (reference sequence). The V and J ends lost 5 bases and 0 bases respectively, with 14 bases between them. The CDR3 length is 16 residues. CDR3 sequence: CASSTSRSLSYNEQFF. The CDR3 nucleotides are TGTGCCAGCAGCACAAGTCGTAGCCTCTCCTACAATGAGCAGTTCTTC.

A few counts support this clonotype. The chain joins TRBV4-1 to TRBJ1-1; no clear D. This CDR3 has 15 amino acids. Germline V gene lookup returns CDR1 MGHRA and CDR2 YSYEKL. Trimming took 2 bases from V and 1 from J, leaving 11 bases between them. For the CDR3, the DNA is TGCGCCAGCAGCCAATGGGGTTCGGGGAACACTGAAGCTTTCTTT. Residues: CASSQWGSGNTEAFF.

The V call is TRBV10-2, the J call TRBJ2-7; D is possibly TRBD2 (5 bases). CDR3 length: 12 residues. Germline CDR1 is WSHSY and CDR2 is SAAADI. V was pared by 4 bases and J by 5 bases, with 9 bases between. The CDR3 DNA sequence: TGCGCCAGCAGTGGTACTAGAGACGAGCAGTACTTC. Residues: CASSGTRDEQYF.